The 7 T cell receptor beta chains in this list originate from one sample, sequenced in a study of tumor-infiltrating lymphocytes in primary liver carcinoma. From about 20-30 mg of unsorted bulk tissue, DNA and RNA were co-extracted together. Starting material of 450 to 500 ng total RNA yielded TCR beta cDNA via a constant-region primer. The TCR beta library was amplified through three nested multiplex PCR rounds in a modified ARM-PCR procedure. Use of TRBV1-TRBV30 forward primers with a C-beta reverse primer characterized the first two PCR rounds, which lasted about 11 cycles each. A single record per CDR3 protein comes from TCRdb applying MiXCR to the multiplex PCR reads. This table holds more than 20,000 distinct CDR3 sequences, about 65% found once. Sequences were obtained from liver tumor tissue from sampling region 1. The subset: tumor region T1, superior pole. Every receptor here comes from a man between 40 and 49 years old with primary liver carcinoma and hepatitis B virus infection.

The V and J genes are TRBV11-3 and TRBJ2-1, with D unresolved. This CDR3 spans 12 amino acids. CDR1 and CDR2 (germline): SGHNT, YENEEA. The germline V and J ends were trimmed by 5 bases and 3 bases, with 5 bases remaining between them. The DNA of the CDR3 is TGTGCCAGCAGCGGTGTCTACAATGAGCAGTTCTTC. It translates to CASSGVYNEQFF.

The rearrangement uses TRBV6-2 or TRBV6-3 and TRBJ2-7; unclear D gene. Germline V gene sequence: CDR1 MNHEY, CDR2 SVGEGT. Trimming stripped 6 bases from V and 2 bases from J, with 14 bases between. This CDR3 spans 14 amino acids. The chain's CDR3 is CASRKQFSPYEQYF. For the CDR3, the DNA is TGTGCCAGCAGGAAACAGTTTTCACCCTACGAGCAGTACTTC.

Regarding this clonotype: Without the conserved terminal phenylalanine or tryptophan, this CDR3 likely stems from a read error. V is TRBV11-2 and J is TRBJ2-3, with unresolved D. The CDR3 runs 12 residues. Germline assignment: CDR1 SGHAT and CDR2 FQNNGV. The CDR3 nucleotides read TGTGCCAACAGCGTCAGCACAGATACGCAGTATTGT. It codes for CANSVSTDTQYC.

Of note for this clonotype: Just one base apart from a much larger clone, this may be a read error. The chain couples TRBV20-1 to TRBJ2-3, with D uncertain. Germline CDR1 reads DFQATT; CDR2 reads SNEGSKA (reference sequence). There are 15 residues in the CDR3. CDR3 coding DNA: TGCAGTACCCACCCCACCCGAGGACGGGCAGATACGCAGTACTTT. Translation gives CSTHPTRGRADTQYF.

A note on this clonotype: The junction differs from germline at one of its ends, possibly a read error. The chain has TRBV5-1 and TRBJ1-6; TRBD1 matches at 9 bases. The CDR3 totals 15 residues. Germline CDR1 SGHRS, CDR2 YFSETQ. The chain's CDR3 is CASSLDGQGSSPLHF. The CDR3 region has the DNA TGCGCCAGCAGCTTGGATGGACAGGGGTCCTCACCCCTCCATTTT.

This clonotype counts as large. This chain links TRBV7-8 with TRBJ2-3, with a possible D match to TRBD2 (6 bases). Looked up from germline, CDR1 is SGHVS and CDR2 is FQNEAQ. This CDR3 is 13 amino acids long. Trimming took off 8 bases at V and 6 bases at J, with 15 bases between the two ends. The CDR3 coding sequence is TGTGCCAGCTGGGGGGTGGACGAGGATACGCAGTATTTT. Its translation is CASWGVDEDTQYF.

Concerning this clonotype: One end of the junction is discordant with germline, which a read error may explain. V usage is TRBV25-1 and J usage is TRBJ1-1; the D gene is possibly TRBD1 (6 bases). The length of the CDR3 is 13 residues. Germline-derived CDR1 and CDR2 are MGHDK and SYGVNS. The CDR3 coding sequence is TGTGCCAGCAGAGGACAGATGAACACTGAATCTTCCTTT. Translated: CASRGQMNTESSF.